Sequencing of this T cell receptor (beta chain) was carried out in a study of cytomegalovirus exposure and HLA in healthy donors. General study findings and limits: Reported performance of the classifier showed diagnosis of cytomegalovirus status with high specificity and sensitivity. A later analysis reported that several of the most significant clusters appeared to be linked to common viral pathogens, among them Epstein-Barr virus. The study flagged some 170 TCR beta chains as cytomegalovirus-associated.

Comments on this clone: The antigen remains undetermined.

The primer mix had 60 Vbeta and 13 Jbeta primers. Some clones are missing from TCRdb's copy, which holds only in-frame ones; the method was immunoSEQ multiplex PCR. The sample comprises some 250,000 clones, approximately 80% of which are singletons, and less than 8.5% rests with the top ten. CDR1 is KGHSH, CDR2 LQKENI, per germline. The CDR3 totals 10 residues. The V end was cut by 3 bases, the J end by 14 bases, with 9 bases between. The V and J genes are TRBV18 and TRBJ2-3; D is unresolved. The source of this sequence is a woman aged 55 to 70 in good health and CMV-seropositive. Sequencing input: PBMCs. CDR3 sequence: CASSPPSLYF. The CDR3 bases are TGTGCCAGCTCACCCCCCAGTTTGTATTTT.